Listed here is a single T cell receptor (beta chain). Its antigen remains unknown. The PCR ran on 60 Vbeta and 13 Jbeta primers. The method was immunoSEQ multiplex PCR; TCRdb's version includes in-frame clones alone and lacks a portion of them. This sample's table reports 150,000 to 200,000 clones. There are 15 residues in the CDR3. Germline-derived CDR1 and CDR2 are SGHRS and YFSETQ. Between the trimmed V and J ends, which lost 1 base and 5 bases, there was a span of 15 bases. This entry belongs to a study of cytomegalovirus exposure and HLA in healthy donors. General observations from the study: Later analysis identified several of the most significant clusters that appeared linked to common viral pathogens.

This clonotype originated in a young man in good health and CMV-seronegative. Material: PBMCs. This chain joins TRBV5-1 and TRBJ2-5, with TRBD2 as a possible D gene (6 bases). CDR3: CASSLRDSREETQYF. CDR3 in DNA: TGCGCCAGCAGCTTGCGGGACTCCCGGGAGGAGACCCAGTACTTC.